The entry that follows covers one TCR beta chain sequence. Antigen unknown. These data originate in a study of cytomegalovirus exposure and HLA in healthy donors. Study observations and caveats: One later analysis reportedly identified an Asian-associated ancestry cluster that showed fewer N-insertions than the approximately 700-donor mean. Under in vitro conditions, a few CMV-associated chains were confirmed as specific for CMV antigens.

PCR amplification relied on 60 Vbeta primers (plus 13 Jbeta primers). Source study methods: About 10 million of 65 million to 95 million unique TCR beta chains were shared, per a later count. Sequencing was performed with immunoSEQ multiplex PCR; in TCRdb, only in-frame clones are kept and a portion is missing. The V and J calls and clone size are taken from that table; D and trimming were inferred from the DNA. The sample has roughly 97,000 clones, approximately 78% seen once; the top ten hold 1.5% to 2%. CDR1 is SGHNT and CDR2 is YYREEE in the germline V gene (reference sequence). Trimming cost V 4 bases and J 6 bases, with 19 bases left between them. CDR3 size: 15 residues.

The chain has TRBV5-4 and TRBJ1-2; TRBD1 might be the D (5 bases). The material sequenced was PBMCs. This TCR came from a woman aged 40 to 50 in good health and CMV-seronegative. For the CDR3, the DNA is TGTGCCAGCAGCCGGGGAGGGCAGGGAGGTAATGGCTACACCTTC. Its translation: CASSRGGQGGNGYTF.